The T cell receptor beta chain under discussion was sequenced for a study of T cell repertoires in cytomegalovirus infection. Study information: Selection of CMV epitopes for the study included recently identified HLA-C-restricted and well-studied HLA-B-restricted ones. Public TCR beta signature analysis indicated the presence of both CMV infection and matching HLA type.

A few counts support this clonotype. As yet, its antigen is unknown. The V and J ends lost 8 bases and 1 base respectively, with 11 bases between them. This CDR3 has 13 residues. TCRdb reanalysed the reads using MiXCR and keeps one entry per CDR3 protein. The repertoire includes about 830,000 distinct CDR3 sequences, around a third of them detected once, and about an eighth sits in the top ten. Regarding the study as a whole: Across the ex vivo response, the dominant clonotypes were HLA-C-restricted CMV-specific TCR beta clonotypes. Carriage of CMV together with the relevant HLA was identifiable through cumulative public TCR beta family frequency.

The source material was cultured CD8+ T cells from PBMCs, sampled from culture after CMV antigen stimulation. The chain is built from TRBV12-3 or TRBV12-4 and TRBJ2-5, with D unresolved. This TCR came from a human donor in good health (CMV status not recorded). Some clones in this sample may be carry-over from other donors' samples. This CDR3 is CASATGGQETQYF. CDR3 DNA sequence: TGTGCCAGCGCAACGGGCGGCCAAGAGACCCAGTACTTC.